The TCR beta chain described here comes from a study of ipilimumab plus nivolumab after autologous stem cell transplantation (dated by TCRdb to the early 2020s). For context, the study as a whole: The median number of doses received by trial patients was four or five for ipilimumab and about 8 for nivolumab. Patients undergoing autologous transplant for high-risk diffuse large B cell lymphoma, mature T cell lymphoma, or multiple myeloma were enrolled in the trial. The intent-to-treat population of the trial was made up of about 37 patients. Primary refractory and relapsed disease were included in the DLBCL cohort, with 18-month progression-free survival of 85.7% and 28.6%, respectively. Findings and caveats that apply to the study as a whole: Combined checkpoint inhibition as post-transplant consolidation was concluded by the authors to appear tolerable. Per the authors, a biologic rationale for further study of the post-transplant checkpoint inhibition approach was offered by T cell receptor repertoire, regulatory T cell phenotype and gut microbiota profiles.

The CDR3 contains 14 residues, cysteine and phenylalanine counted. This entry keeps only the CDR3 DNA: 42 bases, framed from base 1. CDR1 and CDR2 (MNHNY, SVGAGI) derive from the germline V gene (reference sequence). V loses 6 bases, J loses 7 bases, and the germline ends lie 19 bases apart. The library relied on the immunoSEQ multiplex PCR assay. In its TCRdb copy, this immuneACCESS table keeps in-frame sequences only and misses some clones. Where compared with another copy, unresolved V genes explain less than half of these, and the others have no known cause. The sample has roughly 25,000 clones on record, around 83% of them singletons. Jointly, the top ten make up roughly 5% of the sample. Checkpoint therapy began 14 to 28 days after autologous transplant, with ipilimumab given at 1 mg/kg intravenously on day 1 of selected weeks. Patients received nivolumab at 3 mg/kg intravenously on day 1 of weeks 1, 4, 7, 10, and every two weeks through week 26. Combined checkpoint inhibition with ipilimumab and nivolumab as consolidation after autologous stem cell transplantation was tested in a Phase Ib clinical trial.

There are a few counts of this clone. Its recognized antigen is unknown. Base-call qualities are not available, and no considerably larger clone is one nucleotide away. This clonotype originated in a male donor with diffuse large B-cell lymphoma. The rearrangement combines TRBV6-6 with TRBJ2-7, with the D gene not clear enough to name. The sample was PBMCs, taken in a trial of ipilimumab plus nivolumab as post-transplant consolidation. The DNA sequence follows: TGTGCCAGCAGCCTGAAGGCTTGGGAAGGTGAGCAGTACTTC. Its protein is CASSLKAWEGEQYF.